The text below deals with one T cell receptor (beta chain). This specimen belongs to a study of blood T cell repertoires in COVID-19. About the study: The United States, Italy and Spain provided the acute and convalescent COVID-19 samples. In each case, the material was cDNA or gDNA derived from T cells, B-cell-depleted T cells, or PBMCs.

The CDR3 extends over 14 amino acids. V shed 1 base, J shed 8 bases, and the junction held 8 bases outside the gene matches. Germline lookup yields CDR1 SGHRS and CDR2 YFSETQ. Generated by immunoSEQ multiplex PCR, the TCRdb table keeps only in-frame clones and is missing some. The table lists about 87,000 clones, approximately 83% of them singletons. This clonotype was obtained from a woman aged 70-85 years with acute or convalescent COVID-19. The sequenced sample was peripheral blood. J is TRBJ1-2 and V is TRBV5-1, with 7 nucleotides matching TRBD1. CDR3 sequence reads: CASSLLLGQRGYTF. CDR3 in DNA: TGCGCCAGCAGCTTGTTGCTGGGACAGCGAGGCTACACCTTC. The full variable domain, rest sourced from reference TRBV5-1 and TRBJ1-2, is KAGVTQTPRYLIKTRGQQVTLSCSPISGHRSVSWYQQTPGQGLQFLFEYFSETQRNKGNFPGRFSGRQFSNSRSEMNVSTLELGDSALYLCASSLLLGQRGYTFGSGTRLTVV.